This TCR beta chain is from a study of blood T cell repertoires in COVID-19. Study-wide context: T cells, B-cell-depleted T cells, or PBMCs supplied cDNA or gDNA.

The sample holds one count of this clone. Sequencing used immunoSEQ multiplex PCR; TCRdb keeps in-frame clones, though not all of them. Altogether 300,000 to 450,000 clones are present, 89% being singletons, with the ten largest covering around 3%. Germline assignment: CDR1 SGHTA and CDR2 FQGNSA. V dropped 3 bases and J dropped 1 base, with 19 bases sitting between them. The length of the CDR3 is 18 residues. This sequence originates from a woman in her 30s with COVID-19, enrolled during active disease. Input material: peripheral blood. The chain links TRBV7-2 to TRBJ2-4; perhaps TRBD2 as D (6 bases). CDR3 sequence reads: CASSFFIRPGVAKNIQYF. The CDR3 DNA reads TGTGCCAGCAGCTTTTTCATTCGCCCGGGAGTGGCCAAAAACATTCAGTACTTC.